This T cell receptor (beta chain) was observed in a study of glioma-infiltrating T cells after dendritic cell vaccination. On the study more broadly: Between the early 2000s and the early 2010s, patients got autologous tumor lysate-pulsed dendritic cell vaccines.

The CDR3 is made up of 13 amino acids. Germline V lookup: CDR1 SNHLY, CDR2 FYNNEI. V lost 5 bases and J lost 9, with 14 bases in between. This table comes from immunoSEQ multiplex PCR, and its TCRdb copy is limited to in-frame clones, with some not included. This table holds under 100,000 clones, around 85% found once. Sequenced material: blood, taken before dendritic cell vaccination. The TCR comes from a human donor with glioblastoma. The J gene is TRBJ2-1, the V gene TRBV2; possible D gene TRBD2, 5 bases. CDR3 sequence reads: CASSRRASSEQFF. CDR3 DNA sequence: TGTGCCAGCAGTCGGCGGGCCAGCAGTGAGCAGTTCTTC.